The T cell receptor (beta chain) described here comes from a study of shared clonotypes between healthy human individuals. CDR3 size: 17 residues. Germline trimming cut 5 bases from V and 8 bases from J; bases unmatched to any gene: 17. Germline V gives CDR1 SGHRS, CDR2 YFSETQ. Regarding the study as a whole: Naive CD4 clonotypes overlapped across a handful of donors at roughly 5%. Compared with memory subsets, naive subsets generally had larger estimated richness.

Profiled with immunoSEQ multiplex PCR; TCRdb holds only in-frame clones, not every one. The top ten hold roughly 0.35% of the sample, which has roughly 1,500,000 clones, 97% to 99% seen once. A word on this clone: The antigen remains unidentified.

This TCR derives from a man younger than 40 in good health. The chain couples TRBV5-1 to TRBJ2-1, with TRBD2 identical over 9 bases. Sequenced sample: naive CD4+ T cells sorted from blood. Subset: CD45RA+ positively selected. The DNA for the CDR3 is TGCGCCAGCAGACGGCGGGAGGGCCTTGTTTATCTCGATGAGCAGTTCTTC. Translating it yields CASRRREGLVYLDEQFF.